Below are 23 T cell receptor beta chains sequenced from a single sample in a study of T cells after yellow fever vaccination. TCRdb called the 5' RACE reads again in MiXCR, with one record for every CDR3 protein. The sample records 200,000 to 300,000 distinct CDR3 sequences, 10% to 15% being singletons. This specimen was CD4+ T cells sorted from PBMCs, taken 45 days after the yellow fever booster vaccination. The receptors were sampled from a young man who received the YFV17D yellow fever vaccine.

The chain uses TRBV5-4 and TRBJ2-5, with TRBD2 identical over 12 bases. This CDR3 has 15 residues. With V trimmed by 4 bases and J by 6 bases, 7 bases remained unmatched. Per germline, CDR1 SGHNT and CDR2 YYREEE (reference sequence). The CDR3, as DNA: TGTGCCAGCAGCCCCAGAGGACTAGCGGGACAGACCCAGTACTTC. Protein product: CASSPRGLAGQTQYF.

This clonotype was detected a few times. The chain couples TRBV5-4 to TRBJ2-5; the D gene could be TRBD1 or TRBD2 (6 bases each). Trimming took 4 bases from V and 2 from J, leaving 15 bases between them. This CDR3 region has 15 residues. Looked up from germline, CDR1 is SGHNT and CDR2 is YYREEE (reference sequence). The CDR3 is CASSLGGAGQETQYF. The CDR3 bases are TGTGCCAGCAGCCTCGGGGGCGCGGGGCAAGAGACCCAGTACTTC.

The DNA for the CDR3 is TGTGCCAGCAGCCAAGCTAGCCGACAGAAGAACTATGGCTACACCTTC. Protein sequence: CASSQASRQKNYGYTF. This chain joins TRBV4-2 and TRBJ1-2; a possible D gene is TRBD1 (5 bases). This CDR3 is 16 amino acids long. The germline gives CDR1 LGHNA, CDR2 YNFKEQ. V was pared by 1 base and J by 2 bases, with 14 bases between.

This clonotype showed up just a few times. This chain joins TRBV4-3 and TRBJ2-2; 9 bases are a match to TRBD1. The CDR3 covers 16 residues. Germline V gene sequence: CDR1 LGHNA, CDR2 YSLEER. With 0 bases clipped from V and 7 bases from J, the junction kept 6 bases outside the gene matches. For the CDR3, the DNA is TGCGCCAGCAGCCAAGATCCGGACAGGGGTGTCGGGGAGCTGTTTTTT. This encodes CASSQDPDRGVGELFF.

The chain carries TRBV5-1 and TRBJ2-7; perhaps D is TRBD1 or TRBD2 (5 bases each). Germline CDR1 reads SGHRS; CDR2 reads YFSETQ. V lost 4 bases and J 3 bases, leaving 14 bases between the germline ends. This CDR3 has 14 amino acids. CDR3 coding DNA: TGCGCCAGCAGCCACTGGGACGGCGACTACGAGCAGTACTTC. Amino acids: CASSHWDGDYEQYF.

In DNA, the CDR3 is TGCGCCAGCAGCTTGGCCATCACGGATACTGGGGCCAACGTCCTGACTTTC. It codes for CASSLAITDTGANVLTF. The chain couples TRBV5-1 to TRBJ2-6; D is uncertain. Between the trimmed V and J ends, which lost 0 bases and 2 bases, there was a span of 12 bases. CDR3 size: 17 residues. CDR1 and CDR2 (germline): SGHRS, YFSETQ.

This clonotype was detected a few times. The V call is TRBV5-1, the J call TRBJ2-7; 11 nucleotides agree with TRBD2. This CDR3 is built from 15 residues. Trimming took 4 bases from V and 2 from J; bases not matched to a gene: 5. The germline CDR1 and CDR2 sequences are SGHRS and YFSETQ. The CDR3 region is CASSEGTSGTYEQYF. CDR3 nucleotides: TGCGCCAGCAGCGAAGGGACTAGCGGAACCTACGAGCAGTACTTC.

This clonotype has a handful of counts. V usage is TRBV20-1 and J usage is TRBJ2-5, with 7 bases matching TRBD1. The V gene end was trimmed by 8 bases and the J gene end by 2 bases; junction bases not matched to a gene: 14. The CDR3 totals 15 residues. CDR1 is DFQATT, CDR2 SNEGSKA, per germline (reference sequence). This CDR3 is CSTYRGSLPQETQYF. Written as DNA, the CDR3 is TGCAGTACATACAGGGGCTCCCTCCCACAAGAGACCCAGTACTTC.

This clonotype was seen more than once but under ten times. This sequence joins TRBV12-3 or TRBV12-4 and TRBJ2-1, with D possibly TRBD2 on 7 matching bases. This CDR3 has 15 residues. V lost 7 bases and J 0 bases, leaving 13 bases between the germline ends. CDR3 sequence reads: CASTRAGASYNEQFF. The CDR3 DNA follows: TGTGCCAGCACCCGGGCGGGGGCCTCCTACAATGAGCAGTTCTTC.

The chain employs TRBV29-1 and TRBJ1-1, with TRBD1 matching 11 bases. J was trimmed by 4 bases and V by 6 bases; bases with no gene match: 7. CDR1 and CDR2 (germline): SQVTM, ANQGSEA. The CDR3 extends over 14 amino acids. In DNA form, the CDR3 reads TGCAGCGTGCTGACCGGGACAGGGGGCACTGAAGCTTTCTTT. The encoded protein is CSVLTGTGGTEAFF.

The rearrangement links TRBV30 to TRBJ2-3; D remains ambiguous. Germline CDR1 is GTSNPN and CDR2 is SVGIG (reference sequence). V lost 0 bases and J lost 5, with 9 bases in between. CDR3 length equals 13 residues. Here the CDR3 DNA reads TGTGCCTGGAGTGTCACGTCGGGAGATACGCAGTATTTT. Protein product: CAWSVTSGDTQYF.

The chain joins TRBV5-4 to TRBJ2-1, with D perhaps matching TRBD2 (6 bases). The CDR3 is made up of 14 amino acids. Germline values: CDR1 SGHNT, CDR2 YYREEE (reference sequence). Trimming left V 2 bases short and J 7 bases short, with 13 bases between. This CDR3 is CASSFPGEKNEQFF. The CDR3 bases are TGTGCCAGCAGCTTTCCGGGGGAGAAGAATGAGCAGTTCTTC.

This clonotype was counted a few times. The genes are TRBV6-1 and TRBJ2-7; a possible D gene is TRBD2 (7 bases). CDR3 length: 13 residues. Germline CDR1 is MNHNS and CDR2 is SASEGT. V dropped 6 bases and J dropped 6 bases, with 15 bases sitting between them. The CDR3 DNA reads TGTGCCAGCAGCCTGCTAAGGGGGGGCGAGCAGTACTTC. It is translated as CASSLLRGGEQYF.

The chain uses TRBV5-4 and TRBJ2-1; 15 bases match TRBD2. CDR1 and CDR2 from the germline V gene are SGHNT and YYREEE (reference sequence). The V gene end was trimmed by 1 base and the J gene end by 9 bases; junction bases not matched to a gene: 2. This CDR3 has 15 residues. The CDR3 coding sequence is TGTGCCAGCAGCTTGAGGACTAGCGGGAGGGGTGAGCAGTTCTTC. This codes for CASSLRTSGRGEQFF.

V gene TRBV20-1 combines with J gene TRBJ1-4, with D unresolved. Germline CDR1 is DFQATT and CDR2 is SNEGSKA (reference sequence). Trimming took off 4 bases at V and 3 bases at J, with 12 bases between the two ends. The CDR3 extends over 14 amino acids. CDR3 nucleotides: TGCAGTGCTACCCGAGAGGGATCTAATGAAAAACTGTTTTTT. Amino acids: CSATREGSNEKLFF.

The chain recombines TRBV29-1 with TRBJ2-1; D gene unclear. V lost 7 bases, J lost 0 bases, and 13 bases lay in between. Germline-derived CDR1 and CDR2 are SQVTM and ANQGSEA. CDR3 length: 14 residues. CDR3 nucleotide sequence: TGCAGCGCATCGACTTCAAGCTCCTACAATGAGCAGTTCTTC. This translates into CSASTSSSYNEQFF.

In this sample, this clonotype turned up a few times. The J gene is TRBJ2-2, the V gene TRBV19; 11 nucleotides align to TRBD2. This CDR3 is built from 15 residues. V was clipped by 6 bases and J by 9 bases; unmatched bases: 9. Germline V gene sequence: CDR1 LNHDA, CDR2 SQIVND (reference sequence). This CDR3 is CASSSTSGSYRELFF. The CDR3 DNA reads TGTGCCAGTAGCTCTACTAGCGGGAGTTACCGGGAGCTGTTTTTT.

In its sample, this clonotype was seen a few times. Here the CDR3 DNA reads TGTGCCAGCGTTACCCAGGCTAGAACCGGGGAGCTGTTTTTT. This encodes CASVTQARTGELFF. The chain combines TRBV11-2 with TRBJ2-2; the D is unclear. Trimming took 8 bases from V and 5 from J, leaving 15 bases between them. The length of the CDR3 is 14 residues. Germline lookup yields CDR1 SGHAT and CDR2 FQNNGV. The variable domain in full, completed from reference TRBV11-2 and TRBJ2-2, reads EAGVAQSPRYKIIEKRQSVAFWCNPISGHATLYWYQQILGQGPKLLIQFQNNGVVDDSQLPKDRFSAERLKGVDSTLKIQPAKLEDSAVYLCASVTQARTGELFFGEGSRLTVL.

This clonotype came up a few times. CDR3 nucleotides: TGTGCCAGCAGCCCCGGGACAGGGGTTGCGGGCACTGAAGCTTTCTTT. It translates to CASSPGTGVAGTEAFF. V usage is TRBV9 and J usage is TRBJ1-1; 10 bases are shared with TRBD1. Looked up from germline, CDR1 is SGDLS and CDR2 is YYNGEE. V lost 4 bases and J lost 4; bases outside the gene matches: 10. The CDR3 totals 16 residues.

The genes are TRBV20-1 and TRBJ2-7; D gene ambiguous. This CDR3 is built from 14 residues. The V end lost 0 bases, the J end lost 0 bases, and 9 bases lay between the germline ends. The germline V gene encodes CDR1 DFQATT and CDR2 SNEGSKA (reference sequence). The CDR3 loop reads CSARDRRNSYEQYF. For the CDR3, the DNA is TGCAGTGCTAGAGATCGTAGGAACTCCTACGAGCAGTACTTC.

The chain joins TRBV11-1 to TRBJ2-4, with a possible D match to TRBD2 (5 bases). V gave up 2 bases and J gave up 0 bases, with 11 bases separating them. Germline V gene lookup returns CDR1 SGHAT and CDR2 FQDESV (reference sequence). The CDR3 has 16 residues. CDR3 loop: CASSLLSGGAKNIQYF. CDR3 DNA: TGTGCCAGCAGCTTATTAAGCGGAGGAGCCAAAAACATTCAGTACTTC. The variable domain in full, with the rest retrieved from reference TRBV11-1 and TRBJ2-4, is EAEVAQSPRYKITEKSQAVAFWCDPISGHATLYWYRQILGQGPELLVQFQDESVVDDSQLPKDRFSAERLKGVDSTLKIQPAELGDSAMYLCASSLLSGGAKNIQYFGAGTRLSVL.

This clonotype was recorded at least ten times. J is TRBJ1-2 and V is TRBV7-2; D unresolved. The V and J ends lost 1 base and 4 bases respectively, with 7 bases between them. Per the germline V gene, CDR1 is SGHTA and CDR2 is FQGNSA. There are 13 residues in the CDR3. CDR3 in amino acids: CASSLEGAYGYTF. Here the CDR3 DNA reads TGTGCCAGCAGCTTAGAGGGAGCCTATGGCTACACCTTC.

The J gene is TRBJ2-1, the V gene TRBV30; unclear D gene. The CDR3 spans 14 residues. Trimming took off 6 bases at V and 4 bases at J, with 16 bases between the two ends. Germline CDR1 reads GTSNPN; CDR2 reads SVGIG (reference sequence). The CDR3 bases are TGTGCCTGCCCAAGCACTAAAGGGTACAATGAGCAGTTCTTC. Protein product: CACPSTKGYNEQFF.